The rows below give T cell receptor beta chains drawn from one sample of a study of vaccination and CD4 T cells after COVID-19. The antigens these receptors bind are not known. TCRdb reprocessed the PCR reads with MiXCR, giving one entry per CDR3 protein. This sample has some 15,000 distinct CDR3 sequences, with around a third found just once. Sequencing input: cultured CD4+ T cells from blood. The receptor source for this set is a human donor with COVID-19. CDR3s include the opening cysteine and the closing phenylalanine or tryptophan. A D gene is named only where the DNA matches it firmly. Clone size is shown for a subset of rows, as once, few, many or a class of expanded clone.

j_gene	d_gene	abundance	v_gene	CDR3aa	CDR3nt
TRBJ1-4	.	.	TRBV4-3	CASSQSGREKLFF	TGCGCCAGCAGCCAATCAGGGAGGGAAAAACTGTTTTTT
TRBJ1-2	.	few	TRBV19	CASSISPGNGYTF	TGTGCCAGTAGTATATCTCCAGGGAATGGCTACACCTTC
TRBJ2-3	TRBD2	few	TRBV20-1	CSARTSWVPDTQYF	TGCAGTGCTAGGACTAGCTGGGTACCAGATACGCAGTATTTT
TRBJ2-5	.	few	TRBV12-3/TRBV12-4	CASRNSGQETQYF	TGTGCCAGCAGGAACTCTGGGCAAGAGACCCAGTACTTC
TRBJ1-5	.	few	TRBV7-8	CASSLAGRSNQPQHF	TGTGCCAGCAGCTTAGCGGGGAGGAGCAATCAGCCCCAGCATTTT
TRBJ1-2	.	.	TRBV12-3/TRBV12-4	CASTQAGSGYTF	TGTGCCAGCACCCAGGCGGGGAGTGGCTACACCTTC
TRBJ2-6	.	.	TRBV11-1	CASSLDKGFLTF	TGTGCCAGCAGCTTAGATAAGGGATTCCTGACTTTC
TRBJ2-7	.	.	TRBV10-3	CASGPSSYEQYF	TGTGCCTCGGGACCGAGCTCCTACGAGCAGTACTTC
TRBJ1-2	TRBD1	.	TRBV20-1	CSARDRGSIGYTF	TGCAGTGCTAGGGACAGGGGATCCATCGGCTACACCTTC
TRBJ2-1	TRBD2	.	TRBV5-4	CASSKITSGGAGEFF	TGTGCCAGCAGCAAGATTACTAGCGGGGGGGCCGGGGAGTTCTTC
TRBJ1-1	.	.	TRBV7-9	CASSFSGTNEAFF	TGTGCCAGCAGCTTCAGCGGGACCAATGAAGCTTTCTTT
TRBJ1-4	.	.	TRBV11-2	CASSLQGNNEKLFF	TGTGCCAGCAGCCTACAGGGAAATAATGAAAAACTGTTTTTT
TRBJ1-2	TRBD1	.	TRBV29-1	CSVGGGAGYGYTF	TGCAGCGTCGGAGGGGGCGCGGGCTATGGCTACACCTTC
TRBJ2-7	.	.	TRBV5-8	CASSYPPRWESSYEQYF	TGTGCCAGCAGCTACCCCCCACGTTGGGAGAGTAGCTACGAGCAGTACTTC
TRBJ2-2	.	.	TRBV7-3	CASSSPLRAGELFF	TGTGCCAGCAGCTCCCCTCTGAGGGCCGGGGAGCTGTTTTTT
TRBJ1-6	TRBD1	.	TRBV6-8	CASRDRVPPLHF	TGTGCCAGCAGGGACAGGGTCCCACCCCTCCACTTT
TRBJ2-3	.	few	TRBV20-1	CFRGFFTDTQYF	TGCTTTAGGGGCTTTTTCACAGATACGCAGTATTTT
TRBJ1-1	.	.	TRBV7-2	CASRNFEVAFF	TGTGCCAGCAGGAATTTCGAGGTAGCTTTCTTT
TRBJ1-1	TRBD1	.	TRBV29-1	CSDGQGIF	TGCAGCGACGGACAGGGGATCTTT
TRBJ1-2	.	.	TRBV5-1	CASSLDDRRNYGYTF	TGCGCCAGCAGCTTGGACGACAGACGGAACTATGGCTACACCTTC
TRBJ2-4	.	.	TRBV2	CASNGVFENIQYF	TGTGCCAGCAATGGGGTCTTCGAAAACATTCAGTACTTC
TRBJ1-1	.	few	TRBV12-3/TRBV12-4	CASSRWGWGAFF	TGTGCCAGCAGTAGATGGGGGTGGGGAGCTTTCTTT
TRBJ2-5	.	few	TRBV6-1	CASSEGGLIMGETQYF	TGTGCCAGCAGTGAAGGCGGACTCATTATGGGGGAGACCCAGTACTTC
TRBJ2-5	TRBD2	.	TRBV20-1	CSASSGGAKRTQYF	TGCAGTGCTAGCAGCGGGGGGGCGAAGAGGACCCAGTACTTC
TRBJ1-3	.	.	TRBV28	CASRLSIGNTIYF	TGTGCCAGCAGATTGAGTATAGGAAACACCATATATTTT
TRBJ2-3	.	.	TRBV14	CASSQQLAGTDTQYF	TGTGCCAGCAGCCAACAGCTAGCTGGCACAGATACGCAGTATTTT
TRBJ1-4	.	once	TRBV19	CASSTNSGRTPNEKLFF	TGTGCCAGTAGTACCAATTCAGGACGGACTCCTAATGAAAAACTGTTTTTT
TRBJ1-2	.	few	TRBV12-3/TRBV12-4	CASSLNPAYGYTF	TGTGCCAGCAGCTTAAACCCAGCATATGGCTACACCTTC
TRBJ2-2	.	.	TRBV5-1	CASSSRPDRNTGELFF	TGCGCCAGCAGCTCAAGACCTGACCGGAACACCGGGGAGCTGTTTTTT
TRBJ2-3	.	.	TRBV19	CASSLKSSSDTQYF	TGTGCCAGTAGCCTTAAATCTAGCTCAGATACGCAGTATTTT
TRBJ1-6	.	.	TRBV27	CASSFGTANSPLHF	TGTGCCAGCAGTTTCGGGACGGCAAATTCACCCCTCCACTTT
TRBJ1-3	.	.	TRBV6-1	CASSVRQSSGNTIYF	TGTGCCAGCAGTGTAAGACAGAGCTCTGGAAACACCATATATTTT
TRBJ1-1	.	.	TRBV5-8	CASSNPPTKPDSYTPLAFF	TGTGCCAGCAGCAACCCCCCGACCAAACCCGATTCATATACCCCATTAGCTTTCTTT
TRBJ2-7	.	.	TRBV18	CASSTQGSLYEQYF	TGTGCCAGCTCAACCCAGGGGTCCCTCTACGAGCAGTACTTC
TRBJ2-4	TRBD2	.	TRBV6-2/TRBV6-3	CASSYSTSAEANKNIQYF	TGTGCCAGCAGTTACTCGACTAGCGCAGAGGCCAACAAAAACATTCAGTACTTC
TRBJ1-4	.	.	TRBV7-9	CASSPGRGTEKLFF	TGTGCCAGCAGCCCCGGGCGCGGGACTGAAAAACTGTTTTTT
TRBJ2-5	TRBD2	few	TRBV20-1	CSARRGGAETQYF	TGCAGTGCTCGTCGGGGGGGGGCGGAGACCCAGTACTTC
TRBJ1-6	.	few	TRBV7-8	CASSLAPIWNSPLHF	TGTGCCAGCAGCTTAGCGCCTATTTGGAATTCACCCCTCCACTTT
TRBJ2-7	TRBD1	.	TRBV4-1	CASSQTGGYEQYF	TGCGCCAGCAGCCAGACAGGGGGCTACGAGCAGTACTTC
TRBJ2-3	.	few	TRBV7-9	CASSPLGADTQYF	TGTGCCAGCAGCCCGCTAGGGGCAGATACGCAGTATTTT
TRBJ1-3	.	.	TRBV7-3	CASSQVDMGMLAGNTIYF	TGCGCCAGCAGCCAAGTGGATATGGGCATGCTAGCTGGAAACACCATATATTTT
TRBJ2-1	.	.	TRBV6-1	CASSEPADPRGYNEQFF	TGTGCCAGCAGTGAACCGGCAGATCCTCGGGGCTACAATGAGCAGTTCTTC
TRBJ2-3	.	.	TRBV12-3/TRBV12-4	CASSPSRRRDTQYF	TGTGCCAGCAGTCCGAGCCGACGGAGAGATACGCAGTATTTT
TRBJ2-3	.	once	TRBV27	CASSWTYKDTQYF	TGTGCCAGCAGTTGGACCTATAAGGATACGCAGTATTTT
TRBJ1-4	.	.	TRBV6-5	CASSYSQGFSEKLFF	TGTGCCAGCAGTTACTCGCAGGGTTTCTCTGAAAAACTGTTTTTT
TRBJ2-5	TRBD2	.	TRBV4-1	CASSQEVVEAGGAETQYF	TGCGCCAGCAGCCAAGAAGTAGTCGAGGCGGGGGGAGCAGAGACCCAGTACTTC
TRBJ1-5	TRBD1	.	TRBV2	CASTPRTGYQPQHF	TGTGCCAGCACCCCTCGGACAGGCTATCAGCCCCAGCATTTT
TRBJ2-5	.	few	TRBV20-1	CSARKNMDTQETQYF	TGCAGTGCTAGAAAAAATATGGACACACAAGAGACCCAGTACTTC
TRBJ1-5	.	.	TRBV6-2/TRBV6-3	CASNDGAVNQPQHF	TGTGCCAGCAACGACGGGGCGGTCAATCAGCCCCAGCATTTT
TRBJ2-1	TRBD1	.	TRBV15	CATSWDRGNEQFF	TGTGCCACCAGCTGGGACAGGGGTAATGAGCAGTTCTTC
TRBJ1-5	.	.	TRBV5-1	CASSLGLRGLNQPQHF	TGCGCCAGCAGCTTGGGTCTCAGGGGCTTAAATCAGCCCCAGCATTTT